Presented here are 30 T cell receptor beta chains from one specimen sequenced in a study of T cells in Graves' hyperthyroidism and ophthalmopathy. Amplified regions were TCR beta CDR3 sequences from RNA transcripts. A set of HTBI primers served as the primers for a first-round RT-PCR of the TCR CDR3. A single record per CDR3 protein comes from TCRdb applying MiXCR to the multiplex PCR reads. Of under 300,000 distinct CDR3 sequences listed, less than 30% were seen once; the top ten hold approximately 30%. Sample: blood. The source of these receptors is a middle-aged man with Graves' hyperthyroidism that later progressed to Graves' ophthalmopathy.

This chain links TRBV20-1 with TRBJ1-2; TRBD1 matches at 10 bases. Germline V gene sequence: CDR1 DFQATT, CDR2 SNEGSKA (reference sequence). V lost 6 bases to trimming and J lost 8 bases; unmatched junction nucleotides: 9. There are 13 residues in the CDR3. CDR3 sequence (DNA): TGCAGTGCCACGAGACAGGGGGCCCAGGGCTACACCTTC. Residues: CSATRQGAQGYTF.

This clonotype was seen once. The chain recombines TRBV5-8 with TRBJ2-5, with D perhaps given as TRBD1 or TRBD2 (5 bases each). The length of the CDR3 is 14 residues. In germline, CDR1 is SGHTS, CDR2 YDEGEE. V lost 4 bases and J 4 bases, leaving 14 bases between the germline ends. DNA for the CDR3: TGTGCCAGCAGCCGACTGCCGGGGCCAGAGACCCAGTACTTC. Translating it yields CASSRLPGPETQYF.

This clonotype appeared many times. The V call is TRBV27, the J call TRBJ1-2; unclear D gene. CDR3 length equals 13 residues. From germline, CDR1 is MNHEY and CDR2 SMNVEV (reference sequence). The V end lost 2 bases, the J end lost 2 bases, and 6 bases lay between the germline ends. The CDR3 DNA follows: TGTGCCAGCAGTTTAAAGAAAAACTATGGCTACACCTTC. Translated: CASSLKKNYGYTF.

The chain employs TRBV11-1 and TRBJ1-2; D possibly corresponds to TRBD1 (6 bases). In germline, CDR1 is SGHAT, CDR2 FQDESV (reference sequence). CDR3 length: 18 residues. V was shortened by 5 bases and J by 3 bases, with 25 bases between the two germline ends. This CDR3 is CASSPVRFSWGPDYGYTF. The CDR3 DNA reads TGTGCCAGCAGCCCGGTGCGGTTTTCGTGGGGGCCGGACTATGGCTACACCTTC.

The chain links TRBV7-3 to TRBJ2-2; weak D call: TRBD1 (5 bases). The CDR3 length is 16 residues. The V gene's germline CDR1 is SGHTA and CDR2 FQGTGA. V was trimmed by 5 bases and J by 2 bases, leaving 15 bases between them. Here the CDR3 reads CASSLGMGRNTGELFF. Written as DNA, the CDR3 is TGTGCCAGCAGCCTAGGAATGGGGCGAAACACCGGGGAGCTGTTTTTT. The full variable domain, with the rest looked up from reference TRBV7-3 and TRBJ2-2, is GAGVSQTPSNKVTEKGKYVELRCDPISGHTALYWYRQSLGQGPEFLIYFQGTGAADDSGLPNDRFFAVRPEGSVSTLKIQRTERGDSAVYLCASSLGMGRNTGELFFGEGSRLTVL.

This clonotype was counted many times. The J gene is TRBJ2-5, the V gene TRBV30; TRBD2 might be the D (5 bases). The CDR3 extends over 13 amino acids. V was clipped by 0 bases and J by 5 bases, with 10 bases between them. The V gene's germline CDR1 is GTSNPN and CDR2 SVGIG (reference sequence). CDR3 DNA sequence: TGTGCCTGGAGTGTATTATCGGGGGAGACCCAGTACTTC. This gives the protein CAWSVLSGETQYF. Drawing the rest from reference TRBV30 and TRBJ2-5, the complete variable domain is SQTIHQWPATLVQPVGSPLSLECTVEGTSNPNLYWYRQAAGRGLQLLFYSVGIGQISSEVPQNLSASRPQDRQFILSSKKLLLSDSGFYLCAWSVLSGETQYFGPGTRLLVL.

This clonotype was found many times. The chain joins TRBV20-1 to TRBJ2-3, with D perhaps matching TRBD1 or TRBD2 (5 bases each). Trimming removed 3 bases at V and 2 bases at J, with 21 bases between. The CDR3 sequence is 17 residues long. CDR1 DFQATT and CDR2 SNEGSKA come from the germline V gene (reference sequence). In DNA, the CDR3 is TGCAGTGCTAGGGACTTGGGTAAGGCAGGGATCACAGATACGCAGTATTTT. It specifies CSARDLGKAGITDTQYF.

This clonotype was seen many times. This rearrangement joins TRBV15 to TRBJ2-7, with 7 nucleotides matching TRBD1. This CDR3 comprises 15 residues. Germline lookup yields CDR1 LNHNV and CDR2 YYDKDF (reference sequence). With 5 bases clipped from V and 2 bases from J, the junction kept 9 bases outside the gene matches. The CDR3 sequence is CATSREGGQTYEQYF. CDR3 coding DNA: TGTGCCACCAGCCGGGAAGGGGGACAGACCTACGAGCAGTACTTC.

There are many counts of this clonotype. The chain employs TRBV27 and TRBJ2-4; D is possibly TRBD1 or TRBD2 (5 bases each). V was cut by 2 bases and J by 4 bases, with 12 bases left in between. CDR1 is MNHEY, CDR2 SMNVEV, per germline (reference sequence). CDR3 length: 15 residues. The CDR3 spells CASSLPEGQKNIQYF. CDR3 in DNA: TGTGCCAGCAGTTTACCCGAGGGGCAGAAAAACATTCAGTACTTC.

The genes are TRBV3-1 and TRBJ1-5; 9 positions match TRBD1. The CDR3 length is 14 residues. The junction had 5 bases not matched to a gene; V was cut back by 4 bases and J by 7 bases. The germline gives CDR1 LGHDT, CDR2 YNNKEL (reference sequence). CDR3 in amino acids: CASSPRTGEQPQHF. The CDR3 nucleotides read TGTGCCAGCAGCCCACGGACAGGGGAACAGCCCCAGCATTTT. Combining the CDR3 with reference TRBV3-1 and TRBJ1-5 gives the whole variable domain DTAVSQTPKYLVTQMGNDKSIKCEQNLGHDTMYWYKQDSKKFLKIMFSYNNKELIINETVPNRFSPKSPDKAHLNLHINSLELGDSAVYFCASSPRTGEQPQHFGDGTRLSIL.

This clonotype came up many times. This chain joins TRBV20-1 and TRBJ2-7; D is perhaps TRBD1 (5 bases). The CDR3 has 13 residues. CDR1 DFQATT and CDR2 SNEGSKA come from the germline V gene (reference sequence). V was trimmed by 0 bases and J by 2 bases, leaving 8 bases between them. The chain's CDR3 is CSAREARAYEQYF. The CDR3 DNA sequence: TGCAGTGCTAGAGAGGCCAGGGCCTACGAGCAGTACTTC.

V usage is TRBV6-1 and J usage is TRBJ1-5, with no clear D. In germline, CDR1 is MNHNS, CDR2 SASEGT. This CDR3 is 14 amino acids long. Deletions cut 2 bases from V and 1 base from J, with 6 bases between. This CDR3 is CASSEYGSNQPQHF. CDR3 sequence (DNA): TGTGCCAGCAGTGAATACGGAAGCAATCAGCCCCAGCATTTT.

This chain connects TRBV6-2 or TRBV6-3 to TRBJ1-2, with TRBD1 as a possible D gene (5 bases). Trimming removed 4 bases at V and 1 base at J, with 13 bases between. CDR1 and CDR2 (germline): MNHEY, SVGEGT. This CDR3 has 15 residues. The CDR3 nucleotides read TGTGCCAGCAGTTCCTCGGGGCAGATTAACTATGGCTACACCTTC. Translated, it gives CASSSSGQINYGYTF.

This clonotype was recorded many times. The gene calls are TRBV6-5 and TRBJ2-2, with a tentative D call TRBD2 (5 bases). CDR1 is MNHEY, CDR2 SVGAGI, per germline. V gave up 4 bases and J gave up 1 base, with 10 bases separating them. The CDR3 totals 15 residues. DNA of the CDR3: TGTGCCAGCAGTTCTGAGGGCCGGAACACCGGGGAGCTGTTTTTT. Translating gives CASSSEGRNTGELFF.

The chain recombines TRBV6-1 with TRBJ1-5; unclear D gene. CDR1 is MNHNS, CDR2 SASEGT, per germline. This CDR3 region has 15 residues. V gave up 5 bases and J gave up 3 bases, with 14 bases separating them. The CDR3 reads CASSRTFDPNQPQHF. The DNA of the CDR3 is TGTGCCAGCAGTCGCACATTCGATCCCAATCAGCCCCAGCATTTT.

This clonotype was detected many times. This chain connects TRBV5-1 to TRBJ2-2, with 7 bases lining up with TRBD2. The CDR3 contains 16 residues. Trimming at V came to 7 bases and at J to 5 bases, leaving 14 bases not matched to a gene. Looked up from germline, CDR1 is SGHRS and CDR2 is YFSETQ. The CDR3 is CASAAGLADITGELFF. CDR3 coding DNA: TGCGCCAGCGCTGCCGGGCTAGCGGACATTACCGGGGAGCTGTTTTTT.

This clonotype was seen at least ten times. V and J are TRBV12-3 or TRBV12-4 and TRBJ2-2, with 7 bases aligning to TRBD2. V lost 7 bases to trimming and J lost 2 bases; unmatched junction nucleotides: 16. The CDR3 is 18 amino acids. This chain's CDR3 is CASKGSPTSRINTGELFF. CDR3 DNA sequence: TGTGCCAGCAAGGGGTCCCCGACTAGCAGAATTAACACCGGGGAGCTGTTTTTT.

To note about this clonotype: The CDR3 does not close with the conserved phenylalanine or tryptophan, likely indicating a read error. This chain links TRBV5-5 with TRBJ1-5; D is undetermined. The CDR3 spans 15 residues. Germline assignment: CDR1 SGHKS and CDR2 YYEKEE (reference sequence). Trimming took off 4 bases at V and 6 bases at J, with 17 bases between the two ends. Here the CDR3 DNA reads TGTGCCAGCAGCCATTCCACAGCGGTTGGTCAGCCCCAGCATTCT. It codes for CASSHSTAVGQPQHS.

This clonotype was observed many times. This rearrangement joins TRBV28 to TRBJ1-5; maybe TRBD1 (5 bases). The CDR3 sequence is 15 residues long. Germline V gene sequence: CDR1 MDHEN, CDR2 SYDVKM. Trimming took off 5 bases at V and 4 bases at J, with 15 bases between the two ends. This CDR3 reads CASSKDQGWNQPQHF. CDR3 sequence (DNA): TGTGCCAGCAGTAAAGACCAGGGTTGGAATCAGCCCCAGCATTTT.

The chain recombines TRBV6-2 or TRBV6-3 with TRBJ2-7; D gene unclear. The length of the CDR3 is 13 residues. V shed 5 bases and J shed 3 bases, with 11 bases lying between them. Germline V gene data show CDR1 as MNHEY and CDR2 as SVGEGT. CDR3 sequence (DNA): TGTGCCAGCAGTCACCTTTCCCACTACGAGCAGTACTTC. Amino acids: CASSHLSHYEQYF.

At least ten counts were recorded for this clonotype. The chain joins TRBV20-1 to TRBJ2-7; D perhaps matches TRBD2 (6 bases). The CDR3 covers 14 residues. The germline V gene has CDR1 DFQATT and CDR2 SNEGSKA (reference sequence). Trimming took off 3 bases at V and 2 bases at J, with 14 bases between the two ends. The DNA for the CDR3 is TGCAGTGCTAGCGGGAGCCCATCGGCCTACGAGCAGTACTTC. Encoded protein: CSASGSPSAYEQYF.

V is TRBV5-6 and J is TRBJ1-1, with TRBD1 matching over 7 bases. The CDR3 is made up of 15 amino acids. Germline V CDR1 and CDR2: SGHDT, YYEEEE. V was pared by 3 bases and J by 1 base, with 6 bases of the junction left unmatched. The CDR3 region has the DNA TGTGCCAGCAGCTACCGGGGACAGAGGAACACTGAAGCTTTCTTT. This encodes CASSYRGQRNTEAFF.

In this sample, this clonotype turned up many times. The chain uses TRBV2 and TRBJ1-3; D is undetermined. V was cut by 4 bases and J by 6 bases, with 10 bases left in between. CDR3 length equals 13 residues. Germline V gene sequence: CDR1 SNHLY, CDR2 FYNNEI. CDR3 nucleotide sequence: TGTGCCAGCAGTGCGGGCAGTAAAAACACCATATATTTT. Translated, it gives CASSAGSKNTIYF.

This clonotype was recorded many times. This chain joins TRBV6-1 and TRBJ1-2; D unclear. The CDR3 consists of 14 residues. CDR1 is MNHNS, CDR2 SASEGT, per germline. The ends were cut back, 4 bases at V and 7 bases at J, with 16 bases in the middle. The CDR3 DNA sequence: TGTGCCAGCAGTGTGGGAGTCCCTTACGCTGGCTACACCTTC. It translates to CASSVGVPYAGYTF.

The CDR3 DNA sequence: TGTGCCAGCTCATACCTGCCAGGACAGCCCGAGGAAGAGACCCAGTACTTC. Translated: CASSYLPGQPEEETQYF. This chain uses TRBV6-1 with TRBJ2-5, with D perhaps matching TRBD1 (6 bases). The V end was cut by 8 bases, the J end by 3 bases, with 25 bases between. CDR3 size: 17 residues. Per germline, CDR1 MNHNS and CDR2 SASEGT.

This clonotype was counted ten times or more. The chain uses TRBV20-1 and TRBJ2-7; D not resolved. The CDR3 is 11 residues long. V gave up 1 base and J gave up 4 bases, with 5 bases separating them. Per the germline V gene, CDR1 is DFQATT and CDR2 is SNEGSKA (reference sequence). DNA of the CDR3: TGCAGTGCTAGAGGAATTTACGAGCAGTACTTC. It translates to CSARGIYEQYF.

This clonotype was recorded at least ten times. The chain joins TRBV24-1 to TRBJ2-5, with 9 bases lining up with TRBD1. Trimming at V came to 0 bases and at J to 5 bases, leaving 6 bases not matched to a gene. CDR3 length equals 16 residues. CDR1 is KGHDR and CDR2 is SFDVKD in the germline V gene. CDR3: CATSDLQDRGGETQYF. The CDR3 DNA reads as TGTGCCACCAGTGATTTGCAGGACAGGGGTGGGGAGACCCAGTACTTC.

This clonotype was counted between two and nine times. This chain links TRBV6-2 or TRBV6-3 with TRBJ1-5; D is undetermined. V was trimmed by 7 bases and J by 7 bases, leaving 11 bases between them. CDR1 and CDR2 (germline): MNHEY, SVGEGT. This CDR3 is built from 12 residues. CDR3 sequence (DNA): TGTGCCAGCAAGGATCCCGGACAGCCCCAGCATTTT. Amino acid sequence: CASKDPGQPQHF.

This clonotype was picked up many times. This chain links TRBV19 with TRBJ1-1; D is ambiguous. Germline assignment: CDR1 LNHDA and CDR2 SQIVND (reference sequence). The ends were cut back, 6 bases at V and 0 bases at J, with 5 bases in the middle. This CDR3 is 12 amino acids long. CDR3 nucleotide sequence: TGTGCCAGTAGAGGGATGAACACTGAAGCTTTCTTT. Translation: CASRGMNTEAFF.

This rearrangement joins TRBV6-2 or TRBV6-3 to TRBJ2-7, with 12 bases lining up with TRBD1. Germline V CDR1 and CDR2: MNHEY, SVGEGT. CDR3 length: 16 amino acids. V lost 2 bases and J lost 7; bases outside the gene matches: 9. CDR3 sequence reads: CASSYTAGQGAREQYF. CDR3 DNA: TGTGCCAGCAGTTACACCGCGGGACAGGGGGCAAGGGAGCAGTACTTC.